This TCR beta chain emerged from a study of cytomegalovirus exposure and HLA in healthy donors (dated by TCRdb to about 2017). About the full investigation: An earlier analysis of fewer than 750 of the donors reported approximately 260 Gb of sequence data and around 110 million unique TCR beta sequences obtained from about 179 million T cells. On average, 235,054 unique TCR beta nucleotide sequences were sequenced per donor among about 400 genotyped donors of the cohort, with roughly a sixth of those sequences being non-productive. Every repertoire in the discovery cohort had been generated on one and the same sequencing platform. The study aimed to test whether cataloging public T cell receptors could reveal signatures of past pathogen exposure. Several DR-DQ haplotypes were treated as single units for association and clustering because of strong linkage in the cohort. An earlier analysis of approximately 580 of the donors used high-throughput TCR beta sequencing to judge whether each TCR beta V gene segment behaved as functional or pseudogenic. The study used immunosequencing to profile the T cell repertoires of about 670 subjects and linked those repertoires to cytomegalovirus serostatus. The study combined high-throughput TCR immunosequencing, statistical association of individual TCRs with disease status, and machine learning to predict cytomegalovirus infection status. A later genetic analysis used genome-wide SNP genotypes for about 65% of the 666 donors, treating that subset as a discovery cohort. Rather than using new phenotypic data, the later analysis identified candidate immune exposures from TCR beta sequences and from how often those sequences occurred across donors. Of the roughly 390 genotyped donors, about 80% fell in the genetic ancestry cluster associated with self-reported Caucasian donors. Alongside the repertoire data, information on donor age, sex, ethnicity and CMV serostatus was compiled. Both class I and class II loci were covered by HLA typing, at four-digit resolution. A later analysis re-analyzed previously published TCR beta repertoires from several hundred donors and added high-resolution HLA genotyping to study TCR occurrence patterns. The number of donors typed differed by locus, with roughly 629-640 for A, B, C, DRB1 and DQB1, roughly 520 for DQA1, over 600 for DPA1, and roughly 450 for DPB1. Along with the approximately 650-subject first cohort, a separate validation cohort of some 130 different subjects was used. An early release covering roughly 600 HLA-typed donors comprised about 290 gigabases of sequencing data and approximately 85 million unique TCR sequences.

Broad study findings and their caveats: The 87-base-pair reads could not distinguish some IMGT-functional V segments, including TRBV6-2 and TRBV6-3, so those segments were excluded. In a later analysis, HLA-associated TCR beta chains were found to be more clonally expanded and to have lower generation probabilities than equally common non-associated chains. The study gave a list of 150 to 200 TCR beta chains associated with cytomegalovirus. The presence/absence analyses assumed that sequencing depth was roughly uniform across donors, and that assumption may not be true. A further reported finding was that TCR beta sequences accurately predicted the HLA-A and HLA-B alleles for most subjects in the first cohort. Linkage disequilibrium might explain the correlated functional status among segregating V segments, but an unknown experimental factor could not be ruled out. In an earlier analysis of some 540 of the donors, most TCR beta V segments appeared in productive rearrangements about 90% or about 30% of the time, broadly matching IMGT annotations. Compared with the 666-donor mean, donors in an Asian-associated ancestry cluster had fewer N-insertions in productive TCRs, according to a later genetic analysis. In a later analysis, TCR association rates were found to vary across HLA loci, with the most associated TCRs seen for DRB1 alleles and the fewest for HLA-C alleles. The classifier was reported to diagnose cytomegalovirus status with high specificity and sensitivity in both the original and validation cohorts. A cluster of highly shared sequence variants was judged likely to represent a technical artifact of the sequencing pipeline. According to a later analysis, most CMV-associated TCR beta chains appeared to be HLA-restricted, and the HLA associations seemed to be driven largely by CMV exposure. The authors suggested that the approach could potentially be generalized to other disease states and immunological phenotypes. Because some donors lacked HLA typing at each locus, the association tests relied only on the typed subset. Three of the identified cytomegalovirus-associated TCR beta chains were confirmed in vitro to be specific for cytomegalovirus antigens. According to a later analysis, parvovirus B19, influenza, CMV and Epstein-Barr virus appeared linked to several top co-occurrence clusters. In a later analysis, about 16,000 TCR beta sequences were associated with specific HLA alleles at a false discovery rate of 0.05. Because counts were too low, fewer than 20 rarely observed V segments, including chromosome 9 orphons, were excluded from the earlier analysis of around 640 of the donors. Assigning TCR associations to individual alleles was difficult when HLA alleles, especially DR and DQ, strongly co-occurred. CMV serostatus was the only immune exposure information available for the cohort. Only TCR beta chains were sequenced in this cohort, and the absence of alpha or paired-chain data limited detectable features. In a later genetic analysis, a missense DCLRE1C variant was associated with V-gene and J-gene trimming of TCR beta chains, and the association was replicated in an independent cohort. Most TCR sequences were observed very rarely across donors, whereas some public TCRs were present in many individuals.

To note about this clone: Its antigen is currently not known. Base qualities are not recorded, but no much larger clone differs from it by a single base.

The receptor library was made with the immunoSEQ multiplex PCR assay. For the multiplex PCR, a mixture combining 60 forward primers for TCR Vbeta segments and 13 reverse primers for TCR Jbeta segments was used. The CDR3 region of rearranged TCR beta genes was amplified from genomic DNA by a multiplex PCR assay. Amplified TCR beta libraries were sequenced as 87-base-pair reads on the Illumina HiSeq System. On the authors' methods: Across the 666 repertoires, a later analysis counted 80 million or so unique TCR beta chains, approximately 12 million of which were shared by at least two donors. Raw reads were error-corrected and collapsed into unique sequences by a nearest-neighbor algorithm in which closely related sequences were merged to remove PCR and sequencing errors. Alignment of CDR3 sequences to IMGT reference sequences was used to assign V, D and J gene segments. For a sequence to be retained, a match of at least six nucleotides was required to both a V gene segment and a J gene segment. A rearrangement was called productive if the CDR3 had no stop codons and remained in frame with V and J, and every other rearrangement was called non-productive. Following IMGT convention, CDR3 was defined as the stretch from the second conserved V-encoded cysteine up to the conserved J-encoded phenylalanine. The earlier analysis of about 570 of the donors excluded any sequence lacking an unambiguous match to a single V gene segment. In an earlier analysis of several hundred of the donors, V segments were called functional above 56.7% productive rearrangements and were called segregating when the between-donor standard deviation exceeded 5%. To diagnose cytomegalovirus status from the catalog of TCR beta chain sequences, a statistical classification framework was built. In a later analysis, TCR nucleotide sequences were compared against IMGT/GENE-DB human TR gene sequences so that V and J genes could be assigned. A later analysis assigned CDR3 sequences and most-parsimonious VDJ recombination scenarios with the TCRdist pipeline. In a later analysis, each TCR beta chain was defined by its CDR3 amino acid sequence together with its V-gene family, and reads lacking a unique V-gene family were excluded. A later analysis removed roughly 590 highly shared, low-generation-probability nucleotide sequences to deal with suspected cross-contamination and a sequencing artifact. In a later analysis, a clonal expansion index was calculated for each public chain from normalized within-repertoire ranks of inferred template counts. In a later analysis, generation probabilities were computed with a VDJ recombination model fitted to out-of-frame rearrangements, and the resulting probabilities were checked against IGoR. In a later analysis, hypergeometric tests were used to score TCR-TCR, TCR-HLA and TCR-CMV co-occurrence, with a repertoire-size bias correction applied to TCR pairs. A later analysis estimated false discovery rates by permuting HLA or CMV assignments 20 times. In a later analysis, co-occurring TCRs were grouped using DBSCAN, and TCRdist sequence similarity was added for clustering within HLA-allele-positive subsets. Co-occurrence clustering excluded repertoires with fewer than 30,000 or more than 120,000 public chains, plus five with anomalous nucleotide sharing. Sourced from immuneACCESS, this table was stored by TCRdb with only in-frame sequences that have V and J called. A share of the clones is absent; for the studies checked, an unresolved V gene accounts for under half, and the remainder has no known explanation. Clone size and the V and J calls come from that table; the DNA yielded D and trimming. The sample profile shows under 150,000 clones; 65% to 90% of them were found once. The biggest ten clones account for approximately 2.6% of the sample.

V is cut by 0 bases and J by 6 bases, and the space between the germline ends is 11 bases. The CDR3, from cysteine to phenylalanine, totals 15 residues. Of all the DNA, just the CDR3 is kept, 45 bases in frame from base 1. CDR1 MGHDK and CDR2 SYGVNS are derived from the germline V gene. The cohort comprised more than 550 healthy bone marrow donors. At the time of sampling, all cohort members were nominally healthy, though unrecorded immune exposures were likely present. The donor was CMV seronegative and belonged to the group of under 400 seronegative cohort members. A peripheral blood sample was collected from each donor, and TCR beta sequencing was performed on peripheral blood mononuclear cells. The Qiagen DNeasy Blood Extraction Kit was used to extract genomic DNA from the blood cell samples.

The sample taken for sequencing was PBMCs. The chain is made from TRBV25-1 and TRBJ2-2; there is no confident call for the D gene. This clonotype originated in a man aged 45-65 years in good health and CMV-seronegative. CDR3 protein: CASSEYGRSAGELFF. In nucleotide form, the sequence is TGTGCCAGCAGTGAATATGGCAGAAGTGCCGGGGAGCTGTTTTTT.